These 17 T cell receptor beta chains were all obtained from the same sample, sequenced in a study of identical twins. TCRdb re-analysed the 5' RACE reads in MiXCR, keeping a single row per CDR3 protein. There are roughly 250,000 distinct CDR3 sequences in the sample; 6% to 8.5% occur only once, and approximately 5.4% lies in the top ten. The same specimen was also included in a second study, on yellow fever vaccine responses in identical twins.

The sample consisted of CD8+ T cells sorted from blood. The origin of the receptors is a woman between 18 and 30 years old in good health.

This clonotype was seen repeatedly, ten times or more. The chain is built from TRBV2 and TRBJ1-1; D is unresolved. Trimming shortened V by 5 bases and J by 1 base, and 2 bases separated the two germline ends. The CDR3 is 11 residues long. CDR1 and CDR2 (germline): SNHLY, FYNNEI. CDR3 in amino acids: CASSRNTEAFF. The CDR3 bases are TGTGCCAGCAGTAGGAACACTGAAGCTTTCTTT.

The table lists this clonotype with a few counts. The chain's CDR3 is CASSEGTGAADTQYF. In DNA, the CDR3 is TGTGCCAGCAGTGAGGGGACAGGGGCGGCAGATACGCAGTATTTT. J is TRBJ2-3 and V is TRBV6-1; 10 bases agree with TRBD1. This CDR3 region has 15 residues. Germline CDR1 is MNHNS and CDR2 is SASEGT. Trimming removed 3 bases from V and 4 bases from J; junction bases left unmatched: 4.

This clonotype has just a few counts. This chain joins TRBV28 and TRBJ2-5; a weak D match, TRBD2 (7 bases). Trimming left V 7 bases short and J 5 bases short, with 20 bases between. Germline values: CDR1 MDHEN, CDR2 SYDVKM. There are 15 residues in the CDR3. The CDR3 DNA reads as TGTGCCAGCAAATCCTTGGGGGGGCCGGGGGAGACCCAGTACTTC. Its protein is CASKSLGGPGETQYF.

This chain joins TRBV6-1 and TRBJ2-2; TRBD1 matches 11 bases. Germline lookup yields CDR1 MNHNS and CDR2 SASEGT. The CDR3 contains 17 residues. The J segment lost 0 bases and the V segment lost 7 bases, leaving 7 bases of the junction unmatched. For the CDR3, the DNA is TGTGCCAGCACCGACAGGGACAGGGGGTCGAACACCGGGGAGCTGTTTTTT. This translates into CASTDRDRGSNTGELFF.

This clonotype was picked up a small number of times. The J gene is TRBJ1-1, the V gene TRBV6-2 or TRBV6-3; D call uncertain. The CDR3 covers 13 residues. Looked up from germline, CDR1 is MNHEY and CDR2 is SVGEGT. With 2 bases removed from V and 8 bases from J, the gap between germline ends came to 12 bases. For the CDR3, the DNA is TGTGCCAGCAGTTACCTTGCCAGCCTAGAAGCTTTCTTT. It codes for CASSYLASLEAFF.

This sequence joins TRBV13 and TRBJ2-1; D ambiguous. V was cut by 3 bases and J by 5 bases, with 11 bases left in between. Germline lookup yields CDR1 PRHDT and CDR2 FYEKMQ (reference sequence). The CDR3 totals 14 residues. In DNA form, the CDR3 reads TGTGCCAGCAGCTTTATGGTTTCGGACAATGAGCAGTTCTTC. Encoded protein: CASSFMVSDNEQFF.

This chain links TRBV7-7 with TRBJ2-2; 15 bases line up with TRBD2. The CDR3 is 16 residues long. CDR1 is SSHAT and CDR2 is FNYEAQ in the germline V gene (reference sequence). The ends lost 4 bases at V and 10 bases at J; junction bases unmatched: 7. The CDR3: CASSSGLAGGAEELFF. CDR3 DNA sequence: TGTGCCAGCAGCTCGGGACTAGCGGGGGGTGCGGAGGAGCTGTTTTTT.

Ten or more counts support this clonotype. CDR3 sequence: CAISESEEGADTGELFF. The CDR3 bases are TGTGCCATCAGTGAGTCGGAGGAGGGGGCGGACACCGGGGAGCTGTTTTTT. This chain uses TRBV10-3 with TRBJ2-2; maybe TRBD1 (7 bases). Germline V gene lookup returns CDR1 ENHRY and CDR2 SYGVKD. Trimming pared 0 bases from V and 3 bases from J, leaving 14 bases between. CDR3 length: 17 residues.

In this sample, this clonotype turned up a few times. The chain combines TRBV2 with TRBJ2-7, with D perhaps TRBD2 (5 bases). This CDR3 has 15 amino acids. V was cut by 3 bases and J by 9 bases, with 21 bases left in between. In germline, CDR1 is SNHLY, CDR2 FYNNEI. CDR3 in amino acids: CASSDLRILVSGQYF. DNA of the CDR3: TGTGCCAGCAGTGACCTGAGAATTTTGGTCAGCGGGCAGTACTTC.

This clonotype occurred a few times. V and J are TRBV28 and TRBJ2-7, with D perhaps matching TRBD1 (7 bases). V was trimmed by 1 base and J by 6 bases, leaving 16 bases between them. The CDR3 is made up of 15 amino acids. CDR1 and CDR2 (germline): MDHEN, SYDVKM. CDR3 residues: CASSLSQTRGAEQYV. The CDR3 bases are TGTGCCAGCAGTTTATCTCAAACCAGGGGGGCCGAGCAGTACGTC.

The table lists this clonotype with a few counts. The CDR3 region is CASSFPAGKGTGELFF. The CDR3 DNA reads TGTGCCAGCAGCTTCCCGGCGGGAAAGGGCACCGGGGAGCTGTTTTTT. The chain employs TRBV7-6 and TRBJ2-2, with D possibly being TRBD2 (6 bases). V was trimmed by 3 bases and J by 4 bases, leaving 15 bases between them. This CDR3 comprises 16 residues. Germline V gives CDR1 SGHVS, CDR2 FNYEAQ.

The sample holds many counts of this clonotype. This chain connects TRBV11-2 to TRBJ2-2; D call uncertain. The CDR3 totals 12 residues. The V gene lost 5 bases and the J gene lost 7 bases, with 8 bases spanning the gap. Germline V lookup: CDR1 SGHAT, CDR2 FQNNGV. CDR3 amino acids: CASSIGDGELFF. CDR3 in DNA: TGTGCCAGCAGCATCGGCGACGGGGAGCTGTTTTTT.

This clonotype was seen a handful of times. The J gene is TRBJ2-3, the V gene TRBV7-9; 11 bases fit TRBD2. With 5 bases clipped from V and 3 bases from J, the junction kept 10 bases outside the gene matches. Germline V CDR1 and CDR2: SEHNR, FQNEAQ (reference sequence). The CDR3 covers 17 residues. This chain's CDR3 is CASSPHLAGGPTDTQYF. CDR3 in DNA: TGTGCCAGCAGCCCCCACTTAGCGGGGGGGCCGACAGATACGCAGTATTTT.

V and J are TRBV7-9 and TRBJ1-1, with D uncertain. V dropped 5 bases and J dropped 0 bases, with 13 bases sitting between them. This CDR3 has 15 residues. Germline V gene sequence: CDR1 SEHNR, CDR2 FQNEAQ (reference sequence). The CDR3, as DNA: TGTGCCAGCAGCAACGACCCTAGATTGAACACTGAAGCTTTCTTT. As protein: CASSNDPRLNTEAFF.

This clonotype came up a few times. The CDR3 is CASSLDPGFIYEQYF. CDR3 nucleotides: TGTGCCAGCAGCTTGGATCCAGGGTTCATCTACGAGCAGTACTTC. This sequence joins TRBV5-5 and TRBJ2-7; a possible D gene is TRBD1 (5 bases). Trimming cost V 0 bases and J 3 bases, with 13 bases left between them. The CDR3 is 15 residues long. Germline V gene sequence: CDR1 SGHKS, CDR2 YYEKEE (reference sequence).

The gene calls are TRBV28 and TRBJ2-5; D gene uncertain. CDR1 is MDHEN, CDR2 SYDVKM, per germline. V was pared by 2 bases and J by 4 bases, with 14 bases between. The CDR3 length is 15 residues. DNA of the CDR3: TGTGCCAGCAGTTTACGGCTCGGCTCCGGAGAGACCCAGTACTTC. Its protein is CASSLRLGSGETQYF.

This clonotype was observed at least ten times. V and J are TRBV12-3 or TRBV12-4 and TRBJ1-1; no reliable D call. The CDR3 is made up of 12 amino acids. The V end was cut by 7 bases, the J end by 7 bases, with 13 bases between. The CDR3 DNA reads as TGTGCCAGCAACCACTGGGGTCTTGAAGCTTTCTTT. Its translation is CASNHWGLEAFF.